Listed below are T cell receptor beta chains from one sample, sequenced in a study of spatial heterogeneity in lung cancer. TCRdb reprocessed the 5' RACE reads with MiXCR, giving one entry per CDR3 protein. This sample yields about 92,000 distinct CDR3 sequences, of which roughly 12% are seen a single time; 35% to 50% belongs to the top ten. Source: PBMCs, taken at surgery. The receptors here all came from a male donor with early-stage non-small cell lung cancer. The CDR3 runs from the conserved cysteine through the conserved F or W. The order of the fields is V gene, D gene, J gene, clone size, CDR3 DNA, CDR3 protein. D genes are given only for firm matches. Size values are once, few and many counts, or a class for expanded clones, and some rows have none.

v_call: TRBV4-3; d_call: TRBD2; j_call: TRBJ2-3; clone_size: few; cdr3_nt: TGCGCCAGCAGCCAAGACGGGAGGCCAGATACGCAGTATTTT; cdr3_aa: CASSQDGRPDTQYF
v_call: TRBV9; d_call: TRBD2; j_call: TRBJ2-1; clone_size: few; cdr3_nt: TGTGCCAGCAGCGTAGGTCCCGGGACTAGCGGGGGCAATGAGCAGTTCTTC; cdr3_aa: CASSVGPGTSGGNEQFF
v_call: TRBV5-1; d_call: -; j_call: TRBJ2-7; clone_size: -; cdr3_nt: TGCGCCAGCAGCTTGGACTGGCCCCGTGGGCAGTACTTC; cdr3_aa: CASSLDWPRGQYF
v_call: TRBV12-3/TRBV12-4; d_call: -; j_call: TRBJ2-6; clone_size: -; cdr3_nt: TGTGCCAGCAGGGACTCTGGGGTCAACGTCCTGACTTTC; cdr3_aa: CASRDSGVNVLTF
v_call: TRBV20-1; d_call: TRBD1; j_call: TRBJ2-7; clone_size: few; cdr3_nt: TGCAGTGCTGGCCGGGACAGGGGACGGAACTTC; cdr3_aa: CSAGRDRGRNF
v_call: TRBV27; d_call: TRBD1; j_call: TRBJ2-1; clone_size: few; cdr3_nt: TGTGCCAGCAGTCCCTTACCCCGGACAGGGGGCTCCTACAATGAGCAGTTCTTC; cdr3_aa: CASSPLPRTGGSYNEQFF
v_call: TRBV24-1; d_call: -; j_call: TRBJ1-2; clone_size: many; cdr3_nt: TGTGCCACCAGTGACGGGCGGGAAATCTATGGCTACACCTTC; cdr3_aa: CATSDGREIYGYTF
v_call: TRBV7-2; d_call: TRBD1; j_call: TRBJ2-3; clone_size: many; cdr3_nt: TGTGCCAGCAGCTTAGCGGGGACAGGGCGCACAGATACGCAGTATTTT; cdr3_aa: CASSLAGTGRTDTQYF
v_call: TRBV7-2; d_call: -; j_call: TRBJ2-5; clone_size: -; cdr3_nt: TGTGCCAGCAGCGATACAGGGCCCCAAGAGACCCAGTACTTC; cdr3_aa: CASSDTGPQETQYF
v_call: TRBV29-1; d_call: TRBD2; j_call: TRBJ2-3; clone_size: few; cdr3_nt: TGCAGCGTTAGCGGGGGGGTCACAGATACGCAGTATTTT; cdr3_aa: CSVSGGVTDTQYF
v_call: TRBV4-1; d_call: TRBD2; j_call: TRBJ2-5; clone_size: few; cdr3_nt: TGCGCCAGCAGCCAAGATCCGTTGAGCGGGGGGCCCAGAAAGACCCAGTACTTC; cdr3_aa: CASSQDPLSGGPRKTQYF
v_call: TRBV28; d_call: -; j_call: TRBJ1-2; clone_size: -; cdr3_nt: TGTGCCAGCAGTTCAGGATATGGCTACACCTTC; cdr3_aa: CASSSGYGYTF
v_call: TRBV20-1; d_call: -; j_call: TRBJ1-2; clone_size: -; cdr3_nt: TGCAGTGCAACAAATACAGGGTTTGGTGGCTACACCTTC; cdr3_aa: CSATNTGFGGYTF
v_call: TRBV27; d_call: -; j_call: TRBJ2-7; clone_size: -; cdr3_nt: TGTGCCAGCAGACGGACACGGGAGTCCTTCTACGAGCAGTACTTC; cdr3_aa: CASRRTRESFYEQYF
v_call: TRBV5-5; d_call: TRBD1; j_call: TRBJ2-3; clone_size: many; cdr3_nt: TGTGCCAGCAGCATCAGGGGGCAGAGCACAGATACGCAGTATTTT; cdr3_aa: CASSIRGQSTDTQYF
v_call: TRBV20-1; d_call: TRBD2; j_call: TRBJ2-1; clone_size: few; cdr3_nt: TGCAGTGCTAGAAGGACTAGCGGGGTAGAGTACAATGAGCAGTTCTTC; cdr3_aa: CSARRTSGVEYNEQFF